The 10 T cell receptor beta chains below all came from one sample that was sequenced in a study of chemoradiotherapy in HPV16-positive cancers (dated 2022 in TCRdb). The method was the immunoSEQ multiplex PCR assay. The table comes from immuneACCESS by way of TCRdb, which keeps in-frame sequences with V and J called. Part of the clones is missing from these tables; in studies checked, under half for an unresolved V gene and the rest for unknown reasons. The sample includes 25,000 to 40,000 clones, with roughly nine tenths observed a single time. More than 3% of the sample is in the top ten clones. The specimen comprised blood, sampled from a patient who underwent chemoradiotherapy. The source of these receptors is a human donor with HPV-associated anogenital cancer.

The chain couples TRBV15 to TRBJ1-2; D gene uncertain. Germline V gives CDR1 LNHNV, CDR2 YYDKDF (reference sequence). The V end was cut by 1 base, the J end by 2 bases, with 11 bases between. The length of the CDR3 is 15 residues. CDR3 bases: TGTGCCACCAGCAGAGGGGAAGGTTTGAACTATGGCTACACCTTC. This sequence encodes CATSRGEGLNYGYTF.

This chain joins TRBV12-5 and TRBJ1-5; no reliable D call. The CDR3 sequence is 14 residues long. Germline V gives CDR1 LGHNT, CDR2 FRNRAP. V shed 1 base and J shed 3 bases, with 7 bases lying between them. The CDR3 coding sequence is TGTGCTAGTGGTTTGGGGGATTACAATCAGCCCCAGCATTTT. Its translation: CASGLGDYNQPQHF.

This chain joins TRBV4-3 and TRBJ1-3, with TRBD1 as a possible D gene (5 bases). From germline, CDR1 is LGHNA and CDR2 YSLEER. Trimming shortened V by 4 bases and J by 0 bases, and 10 bases separated the two germline ends. The length of the CDR3 is 15 residues. CDR3 sequence: CASSRQGSSGNTIYF. The CDR3 DNA reads as TGCGCCAGCAGCCGCCAGGGCAGCTCTGGAAACACCATATATTTT.

This clone came up once. The V gene is TRBV6-1, the J gene TRBJ1-2; D unresolved. The CDR3 covers 14 residues. V lost 6 bases and J 4 bases, leaving 15 bases between the germline ends. Germline CDR1 MNHNS, CDR2 SASEGT. CDR3 residues: CASSSSPEGYGYTF. In DNA form, the CDR3 reads TGTGCCAGCAGCTCTTCACCCGAGGGCTATGGCTACACCTTC.

The chain links TRBV7-2 to TRBJ2-5; D is tentatively TRBD1 or TRBD2 (5 bases each). The V and J ends lost 4 bases and 12 bases respectively, with 15 bases between them. CDR1 is SGHTA, CDR2 FQGNSA, per germline. The CDR3 covers 12 residues. The CDR3 here is CASSSQGAREYF. DNA of the CDR3: TGTGCCAGCAGCTCTCAGGGAGCCCGGGAGTACTTC.

This clone was found once. The missing conserved phenylalanine or tryptophan at the end of this CDR3 makes a read error likely. This chain links TRBV6-6 with TRBJ2-7, with unresolved D. Trimming cost V 0 bases and J 1 base, with 7 bases left between them. Germline-derived CDR1 and CDR2 are MNHNY and SVGAGI (reference sequence). This CDR3 region has 14 residues. In nucleotides, the CDR3 is TGTGCCAGCAGTTACTCCGGCAGTTCCTACGAGCAGTACCTC. This gives the protein CASSYSGSSYEQYL.

This chain connects TRBV5-1 to TRBJ1-1; D ambiguous. Germline CDR1 reads SGHRS; CDR2 reads YFSETQ. This CDR3 spans 15 amino acids. Trimming pared 0 bases from V and 2 bases from J, leaving 11 bases between. CDR3 amino acids: CASSLVEAINTEAFF. In DNA form, the CDR3 reads TGCGCCAGCAGCTTGGTGGAAGCAATCAACACTGAAGCTTTCTTT.

The V gene is TRBV7-2, the J gene TRBJ2-2; D uncertain. The CDR3 extends over 18 amino acids. V was clipped by 0 bases and J by 9 bases, with 23 bases between them. The V gene's germline CDR1 is SGHTA and CDR2 FQGNSA. CDR3 region: CASSLASLGYGLGRELFF. The DNA for the CDR3 is TGTGCCAGCAGCTTAGCCTCCCTCGGGTACGGTTTGGGCAGGGAGCTGTTTTTT.

The chain uses TRBV30 and TRBJ1-3, with 7 nucleotides matching TRBD1. Germline CDR1 GTSNPN, CDR2 SVGIG (reference sequence). The length of the CDR3 is 14 residues. J gave up 3 bases and V 2 bases, and 4 bases lay outside the gene matches. The CDR3 DNA follows: TGTGCCTGGAGTCTCGCAGGGGGTGGAAACACCATATATTTT. It encodes CAWSLAGGGNTIYF. Drawing the rest from reference TRBV30 and TRBJ1-3, the complete variable domain is SQTIHQWPATLVQPVGSPLSLECTVEGTSNPNLYWYRQAAGRGLQLLFYSVGIGQISSEVPQNLSASRPQDRQFILSSKKLLLSDSGFYLCAWSLAGGGNTIYFGEGSWLTVV.

The V and J genes are TRBV6-1 and TRBJ1-5; D perhaps matches TRBD1 (6 bases). Trimming shortened V by 6 bases and J by 6 bases, and 18 bases separated the two germline ends. Germline lookup yields CDR1 MNHNS and CDR2 SASEGT. This CDR3 spans 15 amino acids. The CDR3 reads CASSPRWGAGQPQHF. The CDR3 DNA reads TGTGCCAGCAGCCCGAGATGGGGGGCCGGTCAGCCCCAGCATTTT.